In its sample, the clone carrying this T cell receptor beta chain was seen once. Measured with immunoSEQ multiplex PCR; TCRdb has only the in-frame clones, and not every one. The sample carries 63,000 or so clones, roughly 87% recorded once. The sample comes from a study of T cell responses to AZD1222 COVID-19 vaccine. Germline V gives CDR1 SGHRS, CDR2 YFSETQ. The CDR3 runs 14 residues. The J segment lost 3 bases and the V segment lost 4 bases, leaving 4 bases of the junction unmatched. The chain uses TRBV5-1 and TRBJ1-5, with 7 positions matching TRBD1. The material was peripheral blood, obtained on day 0 of AZD1222 vaccination. The sequence came from an adult in good health. The chain's CDR3 is CASSPTGANQPQHF. The CDR3 bases are TGCGCCAGCAGCCCAACAGGGGCCAATCAGCCCCAGCATTTT.